Below, 20 T cell receptor beta chains from the same sample are listed, as sequenced in a study of regulatory T cells in long-lasting Graves disease. As for time point: persistent/refractory GD, antithyroid drugs over 5 years with positive TRAb. The TCR library was made from RNA that had been extracted from PBMCs in TRIzol. Assembly of TCR beta libraries relied on iRepertoire HTBI primers together with Arm-PCR of CDR3 regions. TCRdb called the multiplex PCR reads again in MiXCR, with one record for every CDR3 protein. The sample gives about 420,000 distinct CDR3 sequences, around 24% of which show up once; 26% is in the top ten. Source: peripheral blood mononuclear cells (PBMCs), taken when the disease was refractory, from a patient treated with antithyroid drugs. These receptors all stem from a female donor with Graves disease.

V gene TRBV28 combines with J gene TRBJ2-1, with 7 bases identical to TRBD1. V dropped 6 bases and J dropped 12; count of bases not matched to a gene: 8. CDR3 length: 12 residues. Germline V gives CDR1 MDHEN, CDR2 SYDVKM. The CDR3 bases are TGTGCCAGCAGACTGAGACAGGGTGGGCAGTTCTTC. Protein: CASRLRQGGQFF.

This rearrangement joins TRBV6-5 to TRBJ2-6; D is unresolved. Germline V lookup: CDR1 MNHEY, CDR2 SVGAGI. Trimming left V 2 bases short and J 0 bases short, with 8 bases between. The CDR3 runs 16 residues. The CDR3 nucleotides are TGTGCCAGCAGTTACCCTGAGGTCTCTGGGGCCAACGTCCTGACTTTC. This codes for CASSYPEVSGANVLTF.

The rearrangement uses TRBV7-9 and TRBJ2-7; 16 bases agree with TRBD2. The CDR3 covers 20 residues. Germline values: CDR1 SEHNR, CDR2 FQNEAQ (reference sequence). Unmatched junction bases numbered 13, after V lost 2 bases and J lost 3 bases. The CDR3 coding sequence is TGTGCCAGCAGCTTAACGGGGGGACTAGCGGGAGGGCCCACAGACTACGAGCAGTACTTC. Translated: CASSLTGGLAGGPTDYEQYF.

This sequence joins TRBV27 and TRBJ2-7, with no clear D. CDR3 length equals 12 residues. CDR1 is MNHEY and CDR2 is SMNVEV in the germline V gene (reference sequence). Trimming left V 3 bases short and J 6 bases short, with 9 bases between. The CDR3 reads CASSFGSSEQYF. DNA of the CDR3: TGTGCCAGCAGTTTTGGAAGTTCCGAGCAGTACTTC.

About this clonotype: This may be a read error: a much more frequent sequence differs by one nucleotide. The V gene is TRBV28, the J gene TRBJ1-5, with TRBD1 identical over 8 bases. CDR1 and CDR2 from the germline V gene are MDHEN and SYDVKM. V lost 2 bases and J lost 6; bases outside the gene matches: 12. This CDR3 has 17 amino acids. In DNA, the CDR3 is TGTGCCAGCAGTTTAGAGGTTAGGACAGGGCGGCTTCAGCCCCAGCATTTT. It is translated as CASSLEVRTGRLQPQHF. The whole variable domain, remainder taken from reference TRBV28 and TRBJ1-5, is DVKVTQSSRYLVKRTGEKVFLECVQDMDHENMFWYRQDPGLGLRLIYFSYDVKMKEKGDIPEGYSVSREKKERFSLILESASTNQTSMYLCASSLEVRTGRLQPQHFGDGTRLSIL.

The genes are TRBV20-1 and TRBJ2-7; 11 nucleotides match TRBD1. CDR1 and CDR2 (germline): DFQATT, SNEGSKA (reference sequence). Losses at the gene ends were 0 bases for V and 5 bases for J; bases not matched to a gene: 6. The CDR3 has 15 amino acids. CDR3 nucleotides: TGCAGTGCTAGAGACCCGGGACAGGGGGTCCACGAGCAGTACTTC. Translating it yields CSARDPGQGVHEQYF.

This clonotype has at least ten counts. This rearrangement joins TRBV7-9 to TRBJ2-7; 8 nucleotides agree with TRBD2. This CDR3 spans 15 amino acids. Germline V CDR1 and CDR2: SEHNR, FQNEAQ (reference sequence). V lost 1 base to trimming and J lost 2 bases; unmatched junction nucleotides: 4. CDR3 residues: CASSLGGRQAYEQYF. The DNA of the CDR3 is TGTGCCAGCAGCTTAGGCGGGAGGCAAGCCTACGAGCAGTACTTC.

V usage is TRBV29-1 and J usage is TRBJ1-1; 8 nucleotides agree with TRBD1. Germline V lookup: CDR1 SQVTM, CDR2 ANQGSEA. This CDR3 spans 14 amino acids. Trimming removed 2 bases from V and 11 bases from J; junction bases left unmatched: 13. CDR3 coding DNA: TGCAGCGTTGAACCCGGACAGGGAGAATTGAAGGCTTTCTTT. Translating it yields CSVEPGQGELKAFF.

In this sample, this clonotype turned up many times. The rearrangement links TRBV6-2 or TRBV6-3 to TRBJ1-2, with TRBD1 as a possible D gene (6 bases). The CDR3 is 14 residues long. Germline V gene lookup returns CDR1 MNHEY and CDR2 SVGEGT. The ends were cut back, 5 bases at V and 7 bases at J, with 17 bases in the middle. CDR3 coding DNA: TGTGCCAGCAGTGAATCTTGGGGGGCGGGTGGCTACACCTTC. It is translated as CASSESWGAGGYTF.

This clonotype has a handful of counts. The chain has TRBV7-8 and TRBJ2-5; TRBD1 might be the D (5 bases). The CDR3 totals 16 residues. Trimming shortened V by 3 bases and J by 5 bases, and 19 bases separated the two germline ends. Germline V lookup: CDR1 SGHVS, CDR2 FQNEAQ. The CDR3 bases are TGTGCCAGCAGCTTCAGCCTCTCTAGGGGTGCGGAGACCCAGTACTTC. It codes for CASSFSLSRGAETQYF.

V is TRBV12-3 or TRBV12-4 and J is TRBJ1-1; tentatively, D is TRBD1 (6 bases). This CDR3 contains 16 residues. The ends were cut back, 2 bases at V and 5 bases at J, with 18 bases in the middle. CDR3 DNA sequence: TGTGCCAGCAGTTTACCCCGCCGAAGAGGGGGGACTGAAGCTTTCTTT. Its translation: CASSLPRRRGGTEAFF.

This clonotype was detected a few times. The gene calls are TRBV19 and TRBJ1-1; 7 nucleotides match TRBD1. Per germline, CDR1 LNHDA and CDR2 SQIVND (reference sequence). The CDR3 has 14 amino acids. Trimming at V came to 9 bases and at J to 10 bases, leaving 17 bases not matched to a gene. The CDR3 spells CASQSRDSNRRAFF. The CDR3 DNA follows: TGTGCCAGCCAGTCCCGGGACAGTAACCGGAGAGCTTTCTTT.

In this sample, this clonotype turned up a few times. The chain carries TRBV29-1 and TRBJ2-7; D possibly corresponds to TRBD1 (6 bases). Germline-derived CDR1 and CDR2 are SQVTM and ANQGSEA. V shed 6 bases and J shed 3 bases, with 9 bases lying between them. This CDR3 has 11 amino acids. CDR3: CSVADSYEQYF. In nucleotides, the CDR3 is TGCAGCGTGGCGGACAGCTACGAGCAGTACTTC.

To note about this clonotype: A much larger clone sits a single nucleotide away, making a read error possible. The rearrangement uses TRBV6-5 and TRBJ2-5; 11 positions agree with TRBD2. The CDR3 consists of 15 residues. In germline, CDR1 is MNHEY, CDR2 SVGAGI. The V segment lost 2 bases and the J segment 5 bases; nucleotides outside the gene matches: 4. CDR3 amino acids: CASSYGTSGLETQYF. CDR3 in DNA: TGTGCCAGCAGTTACGGGACTAGCGGTTTGGAGACCCAGTACTTC.

Only a few counts were recorded for this clonotype. The rearrangement uses TRBV6-1 and TRBJ2-7; D unclear. Germline values: CDR1 MNHNS, CDR2 SASEGT. V gave up 6 bases and J gave up 4 bases, with 7 bases separating them. The CDR3 loop spans 11 amino acids. This CDR3 is CASSYKYEQYF. As DNA, the CDR3 is TGTGCCAGCAGCTACAAATACGAGCAGTACTTC.

This clonotype was counted many times. V is TRBV24-1 and J is TRBJ1-1; no firm D call. Trimming removed 2 bases at V and 4 bases at J, with 7 bases between. CDR1 and CDR2 (germline): KGHDR, SFDVKD. There are 13 residues in the CDR3. The CDR3 loop reads CATSDSIFTEAFF. CDR3 bases: TGTGCCACCAGTGATTCGATCTTCACTGAAGCTTTCTTT.

The chain links TRBV12-3 or TRBV12-4 to TRBJ2-1; TRBD2 agrees at 16 bases. This CDR3 spans 21 amino acids. Unmatched junction bases numbered 15, after V lost 6 bases and J lost 1 base. CDR3 in DNA: TGTGCCAGCAGCGCCTTAGGGGGGGGACTAGCGGGAGGGAAATCCTACAATGAGCAGTTCTTC. Its translation: CASSALGGGLAGGKSYNEQFF.

As concerns this clonotype: A much more abundant neighbour one base away suggests this may be a read error. The chain carries TRBV2 and TRBJ1-1, with D unresolved. The CDR3 consists of 14 residues. CDR1 and CDR2 (germline): SNHLY, FYNNEI. V was pared by 4 bases and J by 4 bases, with 13 bases between. The CDR3, as DNA: TGTGCCAGCAGTGCTGTCGAGATGAGCACTGAAGCTTTCTTT. Protein product: CASSAVEMSTEAFF.

This clonotype was counted many times. V and J are TRBV28 and TRBJ1-2; no reliable D call. Deletions cut 5 bases from V and 1 base from J, with 17 bases between. From germline, CDR1 is MDHEN and CDR2 SYDVKM. CDR3 length: 16 amino acids. The CDR3 is CASSEKGRGINYGYTF. In DNA, the CDR3 is TGTGCCAGCAGTGAAAAAGGTAGAGGGATTAACTATGGCTACACCTTC.

This clonotype has a handful of counts. The chain links TRBV24-1 to TRBJ2-2, with TRBD1 identical over 7 bases. V was pared by 10 bases and J by 6 bases, with 10 bases of the junction left unmatched. This CDR3 contains 14 residues. CDR1 is KGHDR, CDR2 SFDVKD, per germline. The CDR3 DNA reads as TGTGCCACTCGGAGACAGGGATCGGCCGGGGAGCTGTTTTTT. Encoded protein: CATRRQGSAGELFF.